The 11 T cell receptor beta chains below come from one sample, sequenced in a study of T cells after yellow fever vaccination. Each CDR3 protein is one row after TCRdb ran MiXCR on the 5' RACE reads. Here the sample spans some 120,000 distinct CDR3 sequences, approximately 14% being singletons. The specimen was CD8+ T cells sorted from PBMCs, collected 5 days after the yellow fever booster vaccination. These receptors were collected from a man between 18 and 29 years old who received the YFV17D yellow fever vaccine.

The CDR3 sequence: CASTQTSGPYNEQFF. Written as DNA, the CDR3 is TGTGCCAGCACCCAGACTAGCGGACCCTACAATGAGCAGTTCTTC. The chain links TRBV12-3 or TRBV12-4 to TRBJ2-1; 9 bases are shared with TRBD2. The CDR3 has 15 amino acids. Trimming took 7 bases from V and 2 from J; bases not matched to a gene: 6.

A few counts support this clonotype. This chain's CDR3 is CASSLDIMNTEAFF. The DNA for the CDR3 is TGTGCCAGCAGCTTGGACATTATGAACACTGAAGCTTTCTTT. The V call is TRBV5-4, the J call TRBJ1-1; D is unclear. The germline V gene has CDR1 SGHNT and CDR2 YYREEE (reference sequence). V shed 0 bases and J shed 0 bases, with 6 bases lying between them. The CDR3 has 14 amino acids.

This clonotype has a count of ten or more. The chain uses TRBV4-1 and TRBJ2-3; no firm D call. CDR1 and CDR2 from the germline V gene are MGHRA and YSYEKL. With 4 bases removed from V and 1 base from J, the gap between germline ends came to 15 bases. The CDR3 runs 16 residues. The CDR3 spells CASSPLPGGGTDTQYF. For the CDR3, the DNA is TGCGCCAGCAGCCCCCTGCCAGGTGGTGGCACAGATACGCAGTATTTT.

This clonotype was observed a handful of times. CDR3 in amino acids: CASSPGGGREMDTEAFF. The CDR3 nucleotides read TGCGCCAGCAGCCCCGGAGGGGGGCGCGAGATGGACACTGAAGCTTTCTTT. J is TRBJ1-1 and V is TRBV5-1; a weak D match, TRBD1 (6 bases). Trimming stripped 4 bases from V and 3 bases from J, with 22 bases between. Germline V CDR1 and CDR2: SGHRS, YFSETQ. The CDR3 extends over 17 amino acids.

The rearrangement uses TRBV9 and TRBJ1-5; 11 positions agree with TRBD1. This CDR3 contains 15 residues. CDR1 and CDR2 from the germline V gene are SGDLS and YYNGEE. The J segment lost 6 bases and the V segment lost 4 bases, leaving 6 bases of the junction unmatched. CDR3 DNA sequence: TGTGCCAGCAGCCCGGGACAGGGGGGAGGTCAGCCCCAGCATTTT. Translating gives CASSPGQGGGQPQHF.

This clonotype has just a few counts. The chain links TRBV6-2 or TRBV6-3 to TRBJ2-7; D unclear. The CDR3 covers 13 residues. Germline V gene sequence: CDR1 MNHEY, CDR2 SVGEGT. V dropped 11 bases and J dropped 0 bases, with 14 bases sitting between them. As DNA, the CDR3 is TGTGCCGAATCGGGCAGTGACTCCTACGAGCAGTACTTC. The encoded protein is CAESGSDSYEQYF.

The chain recombines TRBV7-9 with TRBJ1-1, with TRBD1 as a possible D gene (6 bases). V was cut by 7 bases and J by 6 bases, with 15 bases left in between. The CDR3 is 13 residues long. Per germline, CDR1 SEHNR and CDR2 FQNEAQ (reference sequence). CDR3 amino acids: CASNSPTGPEAFF. In DNA form, the CDR3 reads TGTGCCAGCAACTCTCCAACAGGGCCTGAAGCTTTCTTT. The entire variable domain, with the rest obtained from reference TRBV7-9 and TRBJ1-1, is as follows: DTGVSQNPRHKITKRGQNVTFRCDPISEHNRLYWYRQTLGQGPEFLTYFQNEAQLEKSRLLSDRFSAERPKGSFSTLEIQRTEQGDSAMYLCASNSPTGPEAFFGQGTRLTVV.

The chain carries TRBV19 and TRBJ1-1, with unresolved D. Between the trimmed V and J ends, which lost 4 bases and 4 bases, there was a span of 10 bases. CDR3 length equals 13 residues. Per germline, CDR1 LNHDA and CDR2 SQIVND (reference sequence). CDR3 amino acids: CASSTPRGTEAFF. The CDR3 nucleotides are TGTGCCAGTAGTACCCCACGGGGCACTGAAGCTTTCTTT.

The CDR3 DNA reads TGTGCCAGCAGTCCCCTCGGGGGTGGCTATGGCTACACCTTC. Protein product: CASSPLGGGYGYTF. This chain uses TRBV27 with TRBJ1-2, with TRBD1 as a possible D gene (5 bases). Germline CDR1 reads MNHEY; CDR2 reads SMNVEV (reference sequence). The CDR3 is made up of 14 amino acids. V shed 5 bases and J shed 4 bases, with 14 bases lying between them.

The chain has TRBV5-4 and TRBJ2-2, with D perhaps matching TRBD2 (5 bases). V gave up 3 bases and J gave up 1 base, with 10 bases separating them. Germline-derived CDR1 and CDR2 are SGHNT and YYREEE (reference sequence). The CDR3 extends over 15 amino acids. The CDR3 DNA sequence: TGTGCCAGCAGCTCCTGGACTGTGAACACCGGGGAGCTGTTTTTT. It codes for CASSSWTVNTGELFF.

V usage is TRBV7-9 and J usage is TRBJ1-5; D remains unclear. The CDR3 length is 13 residues. Germline V CDR1 and CDR2: SEHNR, FQNEAQ (reference sequence). The germline V and J ends were trimmed by 5 bases and 2 bases, with 7 bases remaining between them. CDR3 sequence (DNA): TGTGCCAGCAGCCCCGCGGGCAATCAGCCCCAGCATTTT. Translating gives CASSPAGNQPQHF.